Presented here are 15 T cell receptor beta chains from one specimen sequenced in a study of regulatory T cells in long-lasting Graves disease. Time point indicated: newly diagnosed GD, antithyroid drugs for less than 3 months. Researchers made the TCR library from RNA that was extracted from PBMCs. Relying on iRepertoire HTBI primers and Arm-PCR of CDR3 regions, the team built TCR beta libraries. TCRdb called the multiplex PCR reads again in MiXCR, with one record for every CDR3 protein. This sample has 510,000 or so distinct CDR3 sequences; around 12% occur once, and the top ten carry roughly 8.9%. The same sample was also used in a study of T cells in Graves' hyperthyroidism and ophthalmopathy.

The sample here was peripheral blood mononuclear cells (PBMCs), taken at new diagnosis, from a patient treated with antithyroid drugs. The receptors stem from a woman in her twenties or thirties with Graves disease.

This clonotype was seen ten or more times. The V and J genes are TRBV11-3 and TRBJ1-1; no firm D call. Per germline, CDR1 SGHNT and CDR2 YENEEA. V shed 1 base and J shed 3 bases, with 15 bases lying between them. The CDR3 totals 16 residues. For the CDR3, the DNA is TGTGCCAGCAGCTTAGGGTGGGTCGGTCGGGACACTGAAGCTTTCTTT. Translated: CASSLGWVGRDTEAFF.

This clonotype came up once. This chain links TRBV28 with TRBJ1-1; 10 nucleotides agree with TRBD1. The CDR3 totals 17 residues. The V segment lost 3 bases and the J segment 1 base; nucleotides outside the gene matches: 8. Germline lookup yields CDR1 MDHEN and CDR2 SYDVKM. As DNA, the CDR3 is TGTGCCAGCAGTTTCCCCGGACAGGGGGGACCGAACACTGAAGCTTTCTTT. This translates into CASSFPGQGGPNTEAFF.

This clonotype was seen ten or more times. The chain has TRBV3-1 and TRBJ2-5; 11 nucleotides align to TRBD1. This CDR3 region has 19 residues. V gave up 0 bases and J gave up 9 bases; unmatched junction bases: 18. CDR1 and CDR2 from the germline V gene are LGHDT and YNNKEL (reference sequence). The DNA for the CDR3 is TGTGCCAGCAGCCAAGACAAGGACCCGGGACAGGGGGTGTGGGGGGCCCAGTACTTC. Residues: CASSQDKDPGQGVWGAQYF.

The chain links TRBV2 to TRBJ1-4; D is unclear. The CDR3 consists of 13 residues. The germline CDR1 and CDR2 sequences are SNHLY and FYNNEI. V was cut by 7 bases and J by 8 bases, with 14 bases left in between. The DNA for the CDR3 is TGTGCCAGCACGGAGACCCTAAGAGAAAAACTGTTTTTT. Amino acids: CASTETLREKLFF.

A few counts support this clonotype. Here the CDR3 reads CASSPGWRETQYF. The CDR3 DNA reads as TGTGCCAGCAGTCCAGGGTGGCGGGAGACCCAGTACTTC. The genes are TRBV6-1 and TRBJ2-5; tentative D call: TRBD1 (5 bases). Germline CDR1 is MNHNS and CDR2 is SASEGT. Trimming stripped 5 bases from V and 5 bases from J, with 12 bases between. The CDR3 is made up of 13 amino acids.

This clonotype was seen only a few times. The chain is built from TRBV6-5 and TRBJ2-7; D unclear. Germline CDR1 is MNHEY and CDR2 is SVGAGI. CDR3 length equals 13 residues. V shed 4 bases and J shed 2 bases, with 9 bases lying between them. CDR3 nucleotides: TGTGCCAGCAGTTTGCCGCAGACCTACGAGCAGTACTTC. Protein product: CASSLPQTYEQYF.

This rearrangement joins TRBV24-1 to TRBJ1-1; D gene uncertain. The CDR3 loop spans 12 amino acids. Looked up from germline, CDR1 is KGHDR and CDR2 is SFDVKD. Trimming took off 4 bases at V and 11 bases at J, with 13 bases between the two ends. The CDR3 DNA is TGTGCCACCAGTGACCCGGTCGGGAGGGCTTTCTTT. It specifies CATSDPVGRAFF.

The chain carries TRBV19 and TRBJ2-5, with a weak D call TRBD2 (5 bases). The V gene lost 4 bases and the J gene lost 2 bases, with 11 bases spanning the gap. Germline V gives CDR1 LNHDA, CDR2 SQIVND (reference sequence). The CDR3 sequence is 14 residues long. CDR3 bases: TGTGCCAGTAGTACCGGGAATAAACAAGAGACCCAGTACTTC. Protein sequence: CASSTGNKQETQYF.

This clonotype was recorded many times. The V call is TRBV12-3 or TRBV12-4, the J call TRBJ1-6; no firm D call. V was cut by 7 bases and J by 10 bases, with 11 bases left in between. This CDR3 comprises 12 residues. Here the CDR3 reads CASTINSSPLHF. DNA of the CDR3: TGTGCCAGCACCATAAATTCATCACCCCTCCACTTT.

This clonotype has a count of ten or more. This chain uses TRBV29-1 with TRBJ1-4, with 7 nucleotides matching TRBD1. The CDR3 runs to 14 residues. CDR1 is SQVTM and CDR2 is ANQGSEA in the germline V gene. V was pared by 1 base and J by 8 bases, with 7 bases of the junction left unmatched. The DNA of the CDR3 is TGCAGCGTTGAAGTTACAGGGGCGGCGGAAAAACTGTTTTTT. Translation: CSVEVTGAAEKLFF.

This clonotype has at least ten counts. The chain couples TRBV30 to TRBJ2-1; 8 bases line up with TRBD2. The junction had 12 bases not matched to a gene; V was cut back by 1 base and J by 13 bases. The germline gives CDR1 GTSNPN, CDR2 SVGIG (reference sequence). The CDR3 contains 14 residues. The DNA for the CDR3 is TGTGCCTGGAGTGGACCCTCGGGAGGGGCCGCCCAGTTCTTC. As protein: CAWSGPSGGAAQFF.

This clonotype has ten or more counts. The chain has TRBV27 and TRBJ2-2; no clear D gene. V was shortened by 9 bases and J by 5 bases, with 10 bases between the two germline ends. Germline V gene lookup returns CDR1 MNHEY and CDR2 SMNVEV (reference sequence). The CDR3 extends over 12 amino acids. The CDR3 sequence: CASRRGTGELFF. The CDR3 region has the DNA TGTGCCAGTAGACGTGGGACCGGGGAGCTGTTTTTT.

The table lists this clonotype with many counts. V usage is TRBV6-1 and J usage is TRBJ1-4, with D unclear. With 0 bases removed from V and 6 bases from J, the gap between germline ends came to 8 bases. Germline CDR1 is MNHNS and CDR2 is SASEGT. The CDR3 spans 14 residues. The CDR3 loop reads CASSEAEFYEKLFF. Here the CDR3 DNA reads TGTGCCAGCAGTGAAGCCGAGTTCTATGAAAAACTGTTTTTT.

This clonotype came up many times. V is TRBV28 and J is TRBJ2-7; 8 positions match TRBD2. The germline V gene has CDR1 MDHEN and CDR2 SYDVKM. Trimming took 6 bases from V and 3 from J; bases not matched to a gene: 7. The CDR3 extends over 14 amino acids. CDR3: CASRRAGGSYEQYF. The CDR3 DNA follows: TGTGCCAGCAGAAGGGCGGGAGGCAGCTACGAGCAGTACTTC.

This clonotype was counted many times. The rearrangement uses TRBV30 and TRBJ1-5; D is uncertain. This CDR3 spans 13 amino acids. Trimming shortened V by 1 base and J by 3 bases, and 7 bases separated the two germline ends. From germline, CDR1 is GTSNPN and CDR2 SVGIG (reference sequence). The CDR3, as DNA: TGTGCCTGGAGTGCGGACGTCAATCAGCCCCAGCATTTT. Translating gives CAWSADVNQPQHF. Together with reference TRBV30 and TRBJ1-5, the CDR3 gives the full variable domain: SQTIHQWPATLVQPVGSPLSLECTVEGTSNPNLYWYRQAAGRGLQLLFYSVGIGQISSEVPQNLSASRPQDRQFILSSKKLLLSDSGFYLCAWSADVNQPQHFGDGTRLSIL.